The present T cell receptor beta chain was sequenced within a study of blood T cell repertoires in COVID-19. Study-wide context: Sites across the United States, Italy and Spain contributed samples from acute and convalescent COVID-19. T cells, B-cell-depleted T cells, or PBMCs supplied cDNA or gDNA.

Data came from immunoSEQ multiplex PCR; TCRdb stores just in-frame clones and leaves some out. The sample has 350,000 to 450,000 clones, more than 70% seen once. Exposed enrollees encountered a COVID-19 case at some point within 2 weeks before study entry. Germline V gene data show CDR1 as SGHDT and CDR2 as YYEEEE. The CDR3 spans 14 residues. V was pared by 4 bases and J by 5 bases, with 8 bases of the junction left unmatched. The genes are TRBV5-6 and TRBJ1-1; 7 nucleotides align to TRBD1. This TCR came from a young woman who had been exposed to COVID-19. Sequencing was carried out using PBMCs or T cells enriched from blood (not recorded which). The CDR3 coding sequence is TGTGCCAGCAGCCTCAGGGGGATGCAAACTGAAGCTTTCTTT. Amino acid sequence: CASSLRGMQTEAFF.